Presented here are 7 T cell receptor beta chains from one specimen sequenced in a study of CD8 T cells in Susac syndrome. RNA in amounts of roughly 0.5 to 1 ug was reverse transcribed with random hexamers. TCRdb independently ran MiXCR on the immunoSEQ multiplex PCR reads; one entry per CDR3 protein. The table has more than 65,000 distinct CDR3 sequences, around 93% seen once. The sample was CD8+ T cells from PBMCs. All receptors come from a human donor in good health.

Written as DNA, the CDR3 is TGTGCCAGCGCCGGGAGGGGCGCCGGGGAGCTGTTTTTT. Translating it yields CASAGRGAGELFF. The V and J genes are TRBV28 and TRBJ2-2; 8 nucleotides line up with TRBD2. Germline V gives CDR1 MDHEN, CDR2 SYDVKM. CDR3 length equals 13 residues. Germline trimming cut 8 bases from V and 6 bases from J; bases unmatched to any gene: 5.

The V gene is TRBV7-9, the J gene TRBJ1-1; 8 bases line up with TRBD1. The germline V gene has CDR1 SEHNR and CDR2 FQNEAQ (reference sequence). CDR3 length: 12 residues. The ends lost 3 bases at V and 8 bases at J; junction bases unmatched: 2. CDR3 protein: CASSLGQVEAFF. The DNA of the CDR3 is TGTGCCAGCAGCTTGGGACAGGTGGAAGCTTTCTTT.

As DNA, the CDR3 is TGCGCCAGCAGCGACTCCGGGACTAGCGTCTTTTCGGATACGCAGTATTTT. Translation: CASSDSGTSVFSDTQYF. The chain employs TRBV5-1 and TRBJ2-3; 10 bases align to TRBD2. The J segment lost 6 bases and the V segment lost 4 bases, leaving 14 bases of the junction unmatched. The CDR3 runs 17 residues. Germline CDR1 reads SGHRS; CDR2 reads YFSETQ.

The gene calls are TRBV6-5 and TRBJ1-1; the match to TRBD1 covers 7 bases. Looked up from germline, CDR1 is MNHEY and CDR2 is SVGAGI. The CDR3 contains 13 residues. V lost 8 bases, J lost 1 base, and 4 bases stayed unmatched. The CDR3 nucleotides are TGTGCCAGCGCCAGGGGGAAGAACACTGAAGCTTTCTTT. Translation: CASARGKNTEAFF.

The chain combines TRBV5-1 with TRBJ2-6; D is perhaps TRBD1 or TRBD2 (5 bases each). V was trimmed by 1 base and J by 1 base, leaving 12 bases between them. The CDR3 has 17 residues. Germline V gene sequence: CDR1 SGHRS, CDR2 YFSETQ. The CDR3 region is CASSLFQGPSGANVLTF. CDR3 in DNA: TGCGCCAGCAGCTTGTTCCAGGGACCTTCTGGGGCCAACGTCCTGACTTTC.

The rearrangement links TRBV25-1 to TRBJ1-5; D unresolved. Trimming cost V 2 bases and J 0 bases, with 20 bases left between them. The CDR3 extends over 19 amino acids. Germline values: CDR1 MGHDK, CDR2 SYGVNS. Written as DNA, the CDR3 is TGTGCCAGCAGTGAAGAGGTCTCGGAAACAGACTATAGCAATCAGCCCCAGCATTTT. It codes for CASSEEVSETDYSNQPQHF.

CDR3 nucleotide sequence: TGCAGCGTTGTGTGGCAGGGGGCAATCACCGGGGAGCTGTTTTTT. It encodes CSVVWQGAITGELFF. This sequence joins TRBV29-1 and TRBJ2-2; 8 bases agree with TRBD1. The CDR3 is 15 residues long. V dropped 4 bases and J dropped 4; count of bases not matched to a gene: 8. Germline CDR1 is SQVTM and CDR2 is ANQGSEA.